These 8 T cell receptor beta chains came from one sample sequenced in a study of T cell responses to AZD1222 COVID-19 vaccine. The data were produced by immunoSEQ multiplex PCR, yet TCRdb's version contains in-frame clones alone and is incomplete. This sample has 75,000 to 95,000 clones; about 92% occur once, and the top ten carry about 5.7%. The sample consisted of peripheral blood, taken 28 days after the second AZD1222 dose. The receptor set was obtained from an adult who received the AZD1222 COVID-19 vaccine.

This clone has a single count. The chain is built from TRBV24-1 and TRBJ2-1, with D uncertain. V lost 4 bases and J 3 bases, leaving 18 bases between the germline ends. Germline V CDR1 and CDR2: KGHDR, SFDVKD. The length of the CDR3 is 17 residues. This CDR3 reads CATSDRPGLPNYNEQFF. Written as DNA, the CDR3 is TGTGCCACCAGTGACAGGCCCGGGTTGCCCAACTACAATGAGCAGTTCTTC.

V usage is TRBV5-3 and J usage is TRBJ2-5; D unclear. TRBV5-3 has ORF status, its function being uncertain. Trimming removed 6 bases from V and 5 bases from J, with 20 bases in between. This CDR3 is built from 15 residues. CDR3 sequence: CARMVNGVKWETQYF. The CDR3, as DNA: TGTGCCAGAATGGTTAACGGAGTAAAGTGGGAGACCCAGTACTTC.

CDR3 nucleotide sequence: TGTGCCAGTGGGGGATTAGGCAATCAGCCCCAGCATTTT. Encoded protein: CASGGLGNQPQHF. The chain couples TRBV19 to TRBJ1-5; a possible D gene is TRBD1 (5 bases). This CDR3 is built from 13 residues. Germline CDR1 and CDR2: LNHDA and SQIVND (reference sequence). V lost 8 bases and J lost 2, with 10 bases in between.

The V call is TRBV15, the J call TRBJ1-2, with D maybe TRBD1 (5 bases). The CDR3 totals 15 residues. V was clipped by 2 bases and J by 7 bases, with 17 bases between them. CDR1 is LNHNV, CDR2 YYDKDF, per germline (reference sequence). CDR3 region: CATSRSQVIESGYTF. In DNA, the CDR3 is TGTGCCACCAGCAGATCACAGGTTATTGAATCTGGCTACACCTTC.

The CDR3 protein is CASSQGADTEAFF. The DNA of the CDR3 is TGTGCCAGCAGTCAGGGGGCGGACACTGAAGCTTTCTTT. V gene TRBV6-5 combines with J gene TRBJ1-1; 8 positions match TRBD1. V shed 5 bases, J shed 3 bases, and the junction held 2 bases outside the gene matches. CDR1 MNHEY and CDR2 SVGAGI come from the germline V gene. This CDR3 comprises 13 residues.

The rearrangement uses TRBV24-1 and TRBJ2-5, with D possibly TRBD2 on 6 matching bases. V was cut by 5 bases and J by 4 bases, with 10 bases left in between. Germline loops: CDR1 KGHDR, CDR2 SFDVKD. The CDR3 is 13 residues long. The CDR3 is CATSGGVGETQYF. Here the CDR3 DNA reads TGTGCCACCAGTGGGGGGGTGGGAGAGACCCAGTACTTC.

This chain connects TRBV6-1 to TRBJ2-6, with 7 bases aligning to TRBD1. This CDR3 is 18 amino acids long. The J segment lost 0 bases and the V segment lost 0 bases, leaving 5 bases of the junction unmatched. From germline, CDR1 is MNHNS and CDR2 SASEGT. CDR3 protein: CASSEAGTVFSGANVLTF. The CDR3 DNA follows: TGTGCCAGCAGTGAAGCGGGGACAGTTTTCTCTGGGGCCAACGTCCTGACTTTC.

The CDR3 protein is CASSLSPKGGEQFF. The CDR3 bases are TGTGCCAGCAGCTTATCCCCCAAAGGAGGGGAGCAGTTCTTC. This chain uses TRBV7-2 with TRBJ2-1; TRBD2 might be the D (6 bases). V was trimmed by 2 bases and J by 10 bases, leaving 15 bases between them. This CDR3 spans 14 amino acids. Germline CDR1 and CDR2: SGHTA and FQGNSA.